The rows below give T cell receptor beta chains drawn from one sample of a study of T cells expressing NK-cell markers. TCRdb re-called the 5' RACE reads; one entry per CDR3 protein, DNA not given. This sample's clone table lists roughly 450,000 distinct CDR3 sequences. The material sequenced was blood T cells: a sorted CD56 or NKG2C T cell subset, CD4+ or CD8+ T cells, or bulk PBMC T cells (not recorded which). Source of these receptors: a woman between 50 and 59 years old in good health. The CDR3 runs from the conserved cysteine through the conserved F or W.

v_call	j_call	cdr3_aa
TRBV15	TRBJ2-1	CATSRGLAGVENEQFF
TRBV18	TRBJ2-2	CASSPRSPSGTSGTGELFF
TRBV4-1	TRBJ2-1	CASSQDRTAVYNEQFF
TRBV12-3/TRBV12-4	TRBJ2-5	CASSSNRGGETQYF
TRBV25-1	TRBJ2-5	CASRPTEGLGTTQYF
TRBV12-3/TRBV12-4	TRBJ1-1	CASSFKGTGGTEAFF
TRBV3-1	TRBJ2-1	CASSKLAGGYNEQFF
TRBV2	TRBJ1-1	CASSEGWAEAFF
TRBV12-3/TRBV12-4	TRBJ2-1	CASSLRRSNEQFF
TRBV10-3	TRBJ2-2	CAISDDRGLFTGELFF
TRBV29-1	TRBJ2-6	CSVAGTVSGANVLTF
TRBV3-1	TRBJ2-5	CASSQGARGYQETQYF
TRBV7-9	TRBJ2-1	CASSFGQDNYNEQFF
TRBV7-2	TRBJ1-5	CASSFLNQPQHF
TRBV19	TRBJ1-5	CASRRGADHNQPQHF
TRBV9	TRBJ2-3	CASSAGLAGADTQYF
TRBV30	TRBJ1-1	CAWSAGFDTEAFF
TRBV15	TRBJ2-5	CATSRVGTGEETQYF
TRBV29-1	TRBJ2-3	CSALSSSTDTQYF
TRBV5-1	TRBJ2-7	CASSLEGTPAREQYF
TRBV2	TRBJ2-1	CASAEGMGSYNEQFF
TRBV6-1	TRBJ1-1	CASSEEWGVNTEAFF
TRBV12-3/TRBV12-4	TRBJ2-1	CASSLLAGVGSNEQFF
TRBV12-3/TRBV12-4	TRBJ1-1	CASRVQGGSTEAFF
TRBV11-2	TRBJ2-5	CASSPLIGAGRGETQYF
TRBV2	TRBJ2-3	CASRRDGPFTQYF
TRBV12-3/TRBV12-4	TRBJ2-7	CASSLTGAGVGYEQYF
TRBV5-4	TRBJ2-3	CASSPRASGRETSTDTQYF
TRBV2	TRBJ1-1	CASSGRGNTEAFF
TRBV12-3/TRBV12-4	TRBJ2-1	CASSVLAGEGGEQFF
TRBV5-1	TRBJ2-1	CASSLEPTLEQFF
TRBV12-3/TRBV12-4	TRBJ2-1	CASRRQDRAYNEQFF
TRBV4-1	TRBJ2-1	CASSFQGLSSYNEQFF
TRBV24-1	TRBJ1-1	CATSAHRGSTEAFF
TRBV5-1	TRBJ2-2	CASSDQSGRGTGELFF
TRBV20-1	TRBJ1-2	CSARVGQGVFGYTF
TRBV11-3	TRBJ2-2	CASSSLMGREDTGELFF